Listed here is a single TCR beta chain. Its target antigen remains unknown. Base qualities are not at hand, and no much larger clone is one base apart. Sorted unstimulated T cells, along with proliferating T cells recovered from mixed lymphocyte reactions, underwent TCRbeta CDR3 sequencing. Fresh whole blood from ten HLA-typed healthy donors served as the source for isolating PBMCs. These data are taken from a study of siplizumab effects on memory and regulatory T cells (dated by TCRdb to about 2019). Broadly, across the study: The effect of the anti-CD2 antibody siplizumab on alloreactive T-cell subsets was examined in allogeneic mixed lymphocyte reactions constructed from human PBMCs. Here is what the overall study found, with its caveats: No functional confirmation was obtained for the suppressive function of proliferating Tregs from siplizumab cultures. A naive or memory phenotype could not be assigned to roughly 75-97% of proliferating CD4+ or CD8+ clones. Among mappable alloreactive CD4+ clones, the Treg-derived fraction averaged around 63% with siplizumab versus about 27% in control reactions. Unstimulated naive T cells appeared to be more diverse than memory T cells, and naive cells seemed to make a substantial contribution to the alloresponse. Siplizumab significantly reduced the cumulative frequency of alloreactive sequences traceable to unstimulated CD4+ memory T cells. Sequences below about 10^-5 frequency were poorly captured, so only a minor fraction of alloreactive clones could be mapped to unstimulated subsets.

The receptor library was made with the immunoSEQ multiplex PCR assay. The deep sequencing platform assayed roughly 10^5 TCR templates per sample. Genomic DNA extracted from sorted T cells was the material used for TCRbeta CDR3 sequencing. Concerning the study's data processing: The R programming language was used for the clonal analysis of the TCRbeta CDR3 data. Alloreactive CD4+ and CD8+ clones were identified by comparing unstimulated samples to CFSE-low samples taken after the reaction. Regulatory or non-regulatory origin of alloreactive CD4+ clones was assigned by matching sequences to the sorted unstimulated Treg and non-Treg repertoires. TCRdb obtained this table from immuneACCESS and retained in-frame rearrangements with V and J assigned. These tables miss some clones; where compared with another copy, unresolved V genes account for less than half of the shortfall, and the remainder is unexplained. Clonal size and the V and J genes are those of that table, whereas D and trimming came from the DNA. The table for this sample lists tens of thousands of clones; about 90% of them were counted only once. Around 29% of the sample is taken by the ten largest.

As encoded in the germline V gene (reference sequence), CDR1 is MNHEY while CDR2 is SMNVEV. Trimming at the junction amounts to 4 bases on V and 4 bases on J, and the germline ends lie 8 bases apart. The CDR3 covers 12 residues, taking in both the cysteine and the phenylalanine. Kept here is only the CDR3 DNA, which spans 36 bases and is read in frame from base 1. The sample taken for sequencing was CD8+ T cells sorted from blood. The origin of this receptor is a human donor in good health. The receptor chain draws on TRBV27 and TRBJ2-7; 6 matching bases give a weak D call of TRBD1. The nucleotide sequence reads as follows: TGTGCCAGCAGTTCCAGGGGTTACGAGCAGTACTTC. It encodes CASSSRGYEQYF.